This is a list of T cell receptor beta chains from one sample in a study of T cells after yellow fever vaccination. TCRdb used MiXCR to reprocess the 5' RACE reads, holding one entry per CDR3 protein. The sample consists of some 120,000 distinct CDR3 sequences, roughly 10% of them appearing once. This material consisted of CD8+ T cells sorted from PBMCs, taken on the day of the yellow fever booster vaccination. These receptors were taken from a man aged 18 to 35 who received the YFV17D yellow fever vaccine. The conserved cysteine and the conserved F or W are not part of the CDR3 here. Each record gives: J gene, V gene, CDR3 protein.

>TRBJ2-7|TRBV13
ASSDPKGQY
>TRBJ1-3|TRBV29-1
SVDAGTERNTIY
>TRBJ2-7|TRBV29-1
SVGLRGSSYEQY
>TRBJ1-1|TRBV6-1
ASSEALGSLNTEAF
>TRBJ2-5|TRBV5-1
ASSLAGAGETQY
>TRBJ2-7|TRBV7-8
ASRPGRQGNWEQY
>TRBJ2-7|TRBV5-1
ASSPRDTYEQY
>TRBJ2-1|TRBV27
ASSPGTRYEQF
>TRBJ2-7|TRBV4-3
ASSQDAGTYEQY
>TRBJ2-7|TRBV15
ATSGTGTGAYEQY
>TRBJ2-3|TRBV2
AARSRGRTDTQY
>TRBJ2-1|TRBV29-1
SVGIGDEQF
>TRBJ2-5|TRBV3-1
ASSQGLSGTSFSETQY
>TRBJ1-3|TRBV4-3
ASSQDDSSGNTIY
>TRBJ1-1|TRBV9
ASSAGVSTEAF
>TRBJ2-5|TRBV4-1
ASSQDLGVLAGTQETQY
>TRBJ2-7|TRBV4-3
ASSQGGRDEQY
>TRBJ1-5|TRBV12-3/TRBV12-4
ASSFRVHQPQH
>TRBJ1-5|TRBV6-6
ASSSLGNSNQPQH